The rows below give T cell receptor beta chains drawn from one sample of a study of blood T cell repertoires in COVID-19. Some clones are missing from TCRdb's copy, which holds only in-frame ones; the method was immunoSEQ multiplex PCR. The sample has tens of thousands of clones, more than 60% seen once; the top ten hold over 25%. Sequencing was carried out using peripheral blood. These receptor sequences come from a woman in her sixties or seventies with acute or convalescent COVID-19. Both conserved end residues are part of each CDR3. A D gene is named only where the DNA matches it firmly. Clone sizes are given selectively: once, few, many, or a class where the clone is expanded.

v_call: TRBV3-1/TRBV3-2
clone_size: few
d_call: TRBD1
j_call: TRBJ2-7
cdr3_nt: TGTGCCAGCAGCCAATGGTCAGGGGGCTACGAGCAGTACTTC
cdr3_aa: CASSQWSGGYEQYF

v_call: TRBV5-1
clone_size: NA
d_call: NA
j_call: TRBJ2-2
cdr3_nt: TGCGCCAGCAGCCCAGGACAGTTCGGAATCAACACCGGGGAGCTGTTTTTT
cdr3_aa: CASSPGQFGINTGELFF

v_call: TRBV29-1
clone_size: NA
d_call: TRBD1
j_call: TRBJ1-6
cdr3_nt: TGCAGCGTGGGACAGGGAAATAATTCACCCCTCCACTTT
cdr3_aa: CSVGQGNNSPLHF

v_call: TRBV4-3
clone_size: NA
d_call: NA
j_call: TRBJ1-2
cdr3_nt: TGCGCCAGCAGCCAAGATCTTCTGGAGGGACTCTATGGCTACACCTTC
cdr3_aa: CASSQDLLEGLYGYTF

v_call: TRBV6-6
clone_size: NA
d_call: TRBD1
j_call: TRBJ1-5
cdr3_nt: TGTGCCAGCAGACCCGACAGGGCCGTCCAGCCCCAGCATTTT
cdr3_aa: CASRPDRAVQPQHF

v_call: TRBV11-3
clone_size: NA
d_call: NA
j_call: TRBJ2-7
cdr3_nt: TGTGCCAGCAGCCTCTCGGGACTCCAAAACCCTCCCTACGAGCAGTACTTC
cdr3_aa: CASSLSGLQNPPYEQYF

v_call: TRBV5-5
clone_size: once
d_call: NA
j_call: TRBJ1-4
cdr3_nt: TGTGCCAGCATAGCTCCAAACGAAAAACTGTTTTTT
cdr3_aa: CASIAPNEKLFF

v_call: TRBV4-1
clone_size: few
d_call: TRBD1
j_call: TRBJ1-1
cdr3_nt: TGCGCCAGCAGCCAAACGCCAGACAGGGATACTGAAGCTTTCTTT
cdr3_aa: CASSQTPDRDTEAFF

v_call: TRBV24-1
clone_size: once
d_call: TRBD1
j_call: TRBJ1-5
cdr3_nt: TGTGCCACCAGTGGTAACAGGGGACGTTTCAATCAGCCCCAGCATTTT
cdr3_aa: CATSGNRGRFNQPQHF

v_call: TRBV6-2/TRBV6-3
clone_size: NA
d_call: TRBD2
j_call: TRBJ2-1
cdr3_nt: TGTGCCAGCAGTTCCGGGACTAGCGCGGGAAATGAGCAGTTCTTC
cdr3_aa: CASSSGTSAGNEQFF

v_call: TRBV5-1
clone_size: NA
d_call: TRBD1
j_call: TRBJ2-3
cdr3_nt: TGCGCCAGCAGCTTGAGACAGGGAATAGATACGCAGTATTTT
cdr3_aa: CASSLRQGIDTQYF

v_call: TRBV5-5
clone_size: NA
d_call: NA
j_call: TRBJ1-2
cdr3_nt: TGTGCCAGCAGCTTGGTATTCGGGGGGCCTAACTATGGCTACACCTTC
cdr3_aa: CASSLVFGGPNYGYTF

v_call: TRBV19
clone_size: NA
d_call: NA
j_call: TRBJ1-2
cdr3_nt: TGTGCCAGTAGTATAGATAACAGCTACTATGGCTACACCTTC
cdr3_aa: CASSIDNSYYGYTF

v_call: TRBV4-1
clone_size: NA
d_call: NA
j_call: TRBJ2-7
cdr3_nt: TGCGCCAGCAGCCAAGAAAGGGCCCCAGGGATTTACGAGCAGTACTTC
cdr3_aa: CASSQERAPGIYEQYF

v_call: TRBV7-2
clone_size: NA
d_call: NA
j_call: TRBJ1-1
cdr3_nt: TGTGCCAGCAGCCCCTCGGCGGCGAACACTGAAGCTTTCTTT
cdr3_aa: CASSPSAANTEAFF

v_call: TRBV3-1/TRBV3-2
clone_size: NA
d_call: TRBD1
j_call: TRBJ1-1
cdr3_nt: TGTGCCAGCAGCCCGGGACAGGGGACCACTGAAGCTTTCTTT
cdr3_aa: CASSPGQGTTEAFF

v_call: TRBV5-1
clone_size: NA
d_call: TRBD1
j_call: TRBJ1-5
cdr3_nt: TGCGCCAGCAGTCTTATCTCCGACAGGGGCAATCAGCCCCAGCATTTT
cdr3_aa: CASSLISDRGNQPQHF

v_call: TRBV6-5
clone_size: NA
d_call: NA
j_call: TRBJ2-7
cdr3_nt: TGTGCCAGCAGGACAGGCGGCTACGAGCAGTACTTC
cdr3_aa: CASRTGGYEQYF

v_call: TRBV6-7
clone_size: NA
d_call: NA
j_call: TRBJ2-7
cdr3_nt: TGTGCCAGCAGTTACGGGACAACGGCGTGCTACGAGCAGTACTTC
cdr3_aa: CASSYGTTACYEQYF

v_call: TRBV19
clone_size: many
d_call: NA
j_call: TRBJ1-5
cdr3_nt: TGTGCCAGTAGTATTCGGGGGGTTGGGAGCAATCAGCCCCAGCATTTT
cdr3_aa: CASSIRGVGSNQPQHF

v_call: TRBV25-1
clone_size: NA
d_call: TRBD1
j_call: TRBJ2-7
cdr3_nt: TGTGCCAGCAGAAAGACAGGGGCATACGAGCAGTACTTC
cdr3_aa: CASRKTGAYEQYF

v_call: TRBV6-2/TRBV6-3
clone_size: once
d_call: NA
j_call: TRBJ1-2
cdr3_nt: TGTGCCAGCAGTTACTTTGTCCAGGACACAGTTAACTATGGCTACACCTTC
cdr3_aa: CASSYFVQDTVNYGYTF

v_call: TRBV29-1
clone_size: NA
d_call: TRBD2
j_call: TRBJ2-1
cdr3_nt: TGCAGCGTTGGGCGGGGGGTTATTAATGAGCAGTTCTTC
cdr3_aa: CSVGRGVINEQFF

v_call: TRBV7-9
clone_size: NA
d_call: NA
j_call: TRBJ1-1
cdr3_nt: TGTGCCAGCAGCCAAGGGGAGAACACTGAAGCTTTCTTT
cdr3_aa: CASSQGENTEAFF

v_call: TRBV10-3
clone_size: once
d_call: TRBD1
j_call: TRBJ1-3
cdr3_nt: TGTGCCATCAGGGGGACAGGGGAAAGCGGAAACACCATATATTTT
cdr3_aa: CAIRGTGESGNTIYF

v_call: TRBV28
clone_size: NA
d_call: NA
j_call: TRBJ2-3
cdr3_nt: TGTGCCAGCAGTTTATCCGTACATGCAGATACGCAGTATTTT
cdr3_aa: CASSLSVHADTQYF

v_call: TRBV9
clone_size: NA
d_call: TRBD1
j_call: TRBJ2-5
cdr3_nt: TGTGCCAGCAGCGTGGGGACAGGGGTCCGGGAGACCCAGTACTTC
cdr3_aa: CASSVGTGVRETQYF

v_call: TRBV28
clone_size: NA
d_call: TRBD1
j_call: TRBJ1-4
cdr3_nt: TGTGCCAGCAGTGGTACCGGGACAGGGGGAGTTGAAAAACTGTTTTTT
cdr3_aa: CASSGTGTGGVEKLFF

v_call: TRBV5-1
clone_size: NA
d_call: TRBD1
j_call: TRBJ1-6
cdr3_nt: TGCGCCAGCAGCTTGGGGGACAGCCTCTATAATTCACCCCTCCACTTT
cdr3_aa: CASSLGDSLYNSPLHF

v_call: TRBV4-2
clone_size: once
d_call: TRBD1
j_call: TRBJ1-1
cdr3_nt: TGTGCCAGCAGCCAAGACACAGGGGAATGGGGGGTAGCTTTCTTT
cdr3_aa: CASSQDTGEWGVAFF

v_call: TRBV29-1
clone_size: NA
d_call: NA
j_call: TRBJ2-1
cdr3_nt: TGCAGCTCCGCGGGCTCGACGTCCTACAATGAGCAGTTCTTC
cdr3_aa: CSSAGSTSYNEQFF

v_call: TRBV5-1
clone_size: NA
d_call: TRBD1
j_call: TRBJ2-5
cdr3_nt: TGCGCCAGCAGCTCCGGGACAGGGGAAGAGACCCAGTACTTC
cdr3_aa: CASSSGTGEETQYF

v_call: TRBV10-3
clone_size: NA
d_call: TRBD2
j_call: TRBJ2-5
cdr3_nt: TGTGCCATCAGCCCGGGGACTAGCGAGAGAGAGACCCAGTACTTC
cdr3_aa: CAISPGTSERETQYF

v_call: TRBV30
clone_size: NA
d_call: TRBD1
j_call: TRBJ1-2
cdr3_nt: TGTGCCTGGAGGAGGGCAGGGGGCTTCTATGGCTACACCTTC
cdr3_aa: CAWRRAGGFYGYTF

v_call: TRBV27
clone_size: NA
d_call: TRBD2
j_call: TRBJ2-1
cdr3_nt: TGTGCCAGCAGTTTTACGGGAGGGGTAGCTGAGCAGTTCTTC
cdr3_aa: CASSFTGGVAEQFF

v_call: TRBV10-3
clone_size: NA
d_call: TRBD1
j_call: TRBJ2-4
cdr3_nt: TGTGCCATCAGTGAGTACCGGGACAGGGGCGAGTACTTC
cdr3_aa: CAISEYRDRGEYF

v_call: TRBV6-5
clone_size: NA
d_call: NA
j_call: TRBJ1-1
cdr3_nt: TGTGCCACCTCCTTTGGGGGGATGAACACTGAAGCTTTCTTT
cdr3_aa: CATSFGGMNTEAFF

v_call: TRBV5-6
clone_size: NA
d_call: TRBD2
j_call: TRBJ2-7
cdr3_nt: TGTGCCAGCAGCTTGGGGGGACTAGCGGGCTACGAGCAGTACTTC
cdr3_aa: CASSLGGLAGYEQYF

v_call: TRBV24-1
clone_size: NA
d_call: NA
j_call: TRBJ2-3
cdr3_nt: TGTGCCACCAGTGACAAGACAGGGACTCGGGGTCGGACCACAGATACGCAGTATTTT
cdr3_aa: CATSDKTGTRGRTTDTQYF

v_call: TRBV10-3
clone_size: NA
d_call: TRBD1
j_call: TRBJ1-5
cdr3_nt: TGTGCCATCAGGAGACAGGGCCAGCCCCAGCATTTT
cdr3_aa: CAIRRQGQPQHF

v_call: TRBV7-2
clone_size: NA
d_call: NA
j_call: TRBJ1-2
cdr3_nt: TGTGCCAGCAGCTCGGCACAGGGCCGCGGCTACACCTTC
cdr3_aa: CASSSAQGRGYTF

v_call: TRBV19
clone_size: NA
d_call: NA
j_call: TRBJ2-7
cdr3_nt: TGTGCCAGTAGCCTAGGGTTGTCGAGGGTATACGAGCAGTACTTC
cdr3_aa: CASSLGLSRVYEQYF

v_call: TRBV5-6
clone_size: NA
d_call: NA
j_call: TRBJ1-3
cdr3_nt: TGTGCCAGCAGCTTTGCCGGGCAGGGTCGGGTTTCTGGAAACACCATATATTTT
cdr3_aa: CASSFAGQGRVSGNTIYF

v_call: TRBV25-1
clone_size: NA
d_call: TRBD1
j_call: TRBJ2-3
cdr3_nt: TGTGCCAGCAGTGAATCCGGGACAGGGATTGGCACAGATACGCAGTATTTT
cdr3_aa: CASSESGTGIGTDTQYF

v_call: TRBV24-1
clone_size: NA
d_call: TRBD2
j_call: TRBJ2-3
cdr3_nt: TGTGCCACCACCGGCGGGAGCTCAGATACGCAGTATTTT
cdr3_aa: CATTGGSSDTQYF

v_call: TRBV19
clone_size: NA
d_call: NA
j_call: TRBJ1-4
cdr3_nt: TGTGCCAGTACCACTCGTCGGGAACTGTTTTTT
cdr3_aa: CASTTRRELFF

v_call: TRBV7-8
clone_size: NA
d_call: TRBD1
j_call: TRBJ1-4
cdr3_nt: TGTGCCAGCAGCTTAGGAGGTTACAGGGGTGAAAAACTGTTTTTT
cdr3_aa: CASSLGGYRGEKLFF

v_call: TRBV5-6
clone_size: NA
d_call: NA
j_call: TRBJ1-6
cdr3_nt: TGTGCCAGCAGCCCTTCATTCCGACAGAATAATTCACCCCTCCACTTT
cdr3_aa: CASSPSFRQNNSPLHF

v_call: TRBV18
clone_size: NA
d_call: TRBD1
j_call: TRBJ2-2
cdr3_nt: TGTGCCAGCTCACCAGCAAGGGCAGGGGGCTACACCGGGGAGCTGTTTTTT
cdr3_aa: CASSPARAGGYTGELFF

v_call: TRBV9
clone_size: NA
d_call: TRBD1
j_call: TRBJ1-4
cdr3_nt: TGTGCCAGCAGCGTACGAAACGGACAGGGGGGAGAAAAACTGTTTTTT
cdr3_aa: CASSVRNGQGGEKLFF

v_call: TRBV2
clone_size: few
d_call: NA
j_call: TRBJ2-3
cdr3_nt: TGTGCCAGCTCTCAGCGGATTTCCACAGATACGCAGTATTTT
cdr3_aa: CASSQRISTDTQYF